What follows describes a single T cell receptor (beta chain). The sample belongs to a study of blood T cell repertoires in COVID-19. Study-level background: Material from acute and convalescent COVID-19 was sourced from the United States, Italy and Spain. PBMCs, B-cell-depleted T cells, or T cells provided the cDNA or gDNA that made up the material.

Per the germline V gene, CDR1 is LNHDA and CDR2 is SQIVND (reference sequence). V was pared by 9 bases and J by 6 bases, with 16 bases between. This CDR3 has 13 amino acids. Produced via immunoSEQ multiplex PCR; TCRdb's table is partial and in-frame only. The table has 130,000 to 150,000 clones, about four fifths seen once. The clonotype was recovered from a woman in her 70s with COVID-19, enrolled during active disease. The rearrangement uses TRBV19 and TRBJ2-3; D is perhaps TRBD2 (6 bases). Sequenced: peripheral blood. CDR3 bases: TGTGCCAGCAGCGGAGGGATAGACGATACGCAGTATTTT. It translates to CASSGGIDDTQYF.